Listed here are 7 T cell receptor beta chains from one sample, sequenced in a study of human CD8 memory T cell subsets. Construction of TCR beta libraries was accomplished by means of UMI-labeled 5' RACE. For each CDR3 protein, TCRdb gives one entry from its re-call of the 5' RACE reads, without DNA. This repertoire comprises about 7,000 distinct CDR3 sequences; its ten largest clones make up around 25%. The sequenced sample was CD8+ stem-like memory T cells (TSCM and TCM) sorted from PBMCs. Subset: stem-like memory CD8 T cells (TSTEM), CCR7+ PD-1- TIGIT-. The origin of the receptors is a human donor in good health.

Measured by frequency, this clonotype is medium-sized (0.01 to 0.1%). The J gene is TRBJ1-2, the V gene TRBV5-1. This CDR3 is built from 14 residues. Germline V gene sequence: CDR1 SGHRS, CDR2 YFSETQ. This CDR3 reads CASSFGSPGSGYTF.

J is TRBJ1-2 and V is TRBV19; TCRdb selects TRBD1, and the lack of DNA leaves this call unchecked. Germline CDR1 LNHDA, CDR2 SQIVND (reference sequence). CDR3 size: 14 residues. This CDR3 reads CASSMGTVNYGYTF. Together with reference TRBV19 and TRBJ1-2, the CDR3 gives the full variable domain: DGGITQSPKYLFRKEGQNVTLSCEQNLNHDAMYWYRQDPGQGLRLIYYSQIVNDFQKGDIAEGYSVSREKKESFPLTVTSAQKNPTAFYLCASSMGTVNYGYTFGSGTRLTVV.

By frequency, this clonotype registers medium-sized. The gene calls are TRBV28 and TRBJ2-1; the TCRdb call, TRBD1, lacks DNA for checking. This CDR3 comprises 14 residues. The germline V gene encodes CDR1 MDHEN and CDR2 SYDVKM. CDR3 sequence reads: CATRTGTLYNEQFF.

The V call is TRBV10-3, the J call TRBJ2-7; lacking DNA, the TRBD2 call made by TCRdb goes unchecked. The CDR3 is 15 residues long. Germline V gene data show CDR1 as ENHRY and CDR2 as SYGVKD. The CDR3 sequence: CAISEAASGSYEQYF.

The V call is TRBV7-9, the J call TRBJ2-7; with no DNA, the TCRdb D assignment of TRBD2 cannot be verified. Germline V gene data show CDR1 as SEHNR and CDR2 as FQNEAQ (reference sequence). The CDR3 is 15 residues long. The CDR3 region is CASSDTTSGLYEQYF.

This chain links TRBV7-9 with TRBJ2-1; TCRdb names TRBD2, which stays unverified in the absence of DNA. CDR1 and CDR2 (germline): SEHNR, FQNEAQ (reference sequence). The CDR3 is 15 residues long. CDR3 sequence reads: CASKPGLIEYNEQFF.

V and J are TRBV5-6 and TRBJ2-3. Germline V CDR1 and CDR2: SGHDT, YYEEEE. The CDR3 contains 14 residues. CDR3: CASSLDVRRDTQYF. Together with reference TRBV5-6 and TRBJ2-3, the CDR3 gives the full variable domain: DAGVTQSPTHLIKTRGQQVTLRCSPKSGHDTVSWYQQALGQGPQFIFQYYEEEERQRGNFPDRFSGHQFPNYSSELNVNALLLGDSALYLCASSLDVRRDTQYFGPGTRLTVL.